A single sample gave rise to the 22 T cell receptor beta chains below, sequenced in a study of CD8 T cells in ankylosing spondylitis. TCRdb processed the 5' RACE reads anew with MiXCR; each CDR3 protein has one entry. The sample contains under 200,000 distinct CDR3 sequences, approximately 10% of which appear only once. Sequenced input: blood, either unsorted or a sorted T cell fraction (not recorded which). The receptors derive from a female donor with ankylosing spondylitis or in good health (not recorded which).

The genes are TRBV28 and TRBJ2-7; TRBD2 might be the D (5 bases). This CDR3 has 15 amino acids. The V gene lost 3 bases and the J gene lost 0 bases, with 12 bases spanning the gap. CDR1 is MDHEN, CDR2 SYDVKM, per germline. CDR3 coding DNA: TGTGCCAGCAGTTTCAGAGGGAGCCCCTCCTACGAGCAGTACTTC. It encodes CASSFRGSPSYEQYF.

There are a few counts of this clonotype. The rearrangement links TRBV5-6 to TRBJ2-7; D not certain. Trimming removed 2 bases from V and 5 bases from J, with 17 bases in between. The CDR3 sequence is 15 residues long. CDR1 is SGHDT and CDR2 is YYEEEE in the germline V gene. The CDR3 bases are TGTGCCAGCAGCTTCCTTCGGGTGCTCAACCACGAGCAGTACTTC. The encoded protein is CASSFLRVLNHEQYF.

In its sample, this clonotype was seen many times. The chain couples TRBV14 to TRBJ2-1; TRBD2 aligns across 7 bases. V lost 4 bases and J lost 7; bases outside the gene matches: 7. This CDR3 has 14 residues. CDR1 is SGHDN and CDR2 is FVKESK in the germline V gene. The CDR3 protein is CASSPLADKNEQFF. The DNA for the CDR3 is TGTGCCAGCAGCCCGCTAGCGGACAAAAATGAGCAGTTCTTC.

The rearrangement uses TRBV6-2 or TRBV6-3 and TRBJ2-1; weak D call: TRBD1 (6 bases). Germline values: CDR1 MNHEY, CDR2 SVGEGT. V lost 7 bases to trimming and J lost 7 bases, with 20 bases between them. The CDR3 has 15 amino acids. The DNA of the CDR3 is TGTGCCAGCACCCAAAACTACCCAAGGGGGAATGAGCAGTTCTTC. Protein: CASTQNYPRGNEQFF.

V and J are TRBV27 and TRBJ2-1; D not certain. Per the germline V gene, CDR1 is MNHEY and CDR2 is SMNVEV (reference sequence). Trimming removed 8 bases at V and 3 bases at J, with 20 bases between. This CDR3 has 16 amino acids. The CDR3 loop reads CASRSLSSTSYNEQFF. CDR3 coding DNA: TGTGCCAGCCGATCCCTAAGTTCCACCAGCTACAATGAGCAGTTCTTC.

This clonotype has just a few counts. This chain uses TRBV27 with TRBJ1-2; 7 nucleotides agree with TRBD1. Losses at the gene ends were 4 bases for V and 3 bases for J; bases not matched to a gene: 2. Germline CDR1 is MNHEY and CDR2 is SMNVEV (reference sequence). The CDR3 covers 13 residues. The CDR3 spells CASSSGTDYGYTF. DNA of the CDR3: TGTGCCAGCAGTTCCGGGACAGACTATGGCTACACCTTC.

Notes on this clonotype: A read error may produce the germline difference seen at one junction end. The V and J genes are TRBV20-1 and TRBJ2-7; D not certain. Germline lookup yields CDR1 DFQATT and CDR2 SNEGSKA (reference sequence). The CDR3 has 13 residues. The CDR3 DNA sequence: TGCAGTGCTAGAGGACACACCTCCGACGAGCAGTACTTC. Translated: CSARGHTSDEQYF.

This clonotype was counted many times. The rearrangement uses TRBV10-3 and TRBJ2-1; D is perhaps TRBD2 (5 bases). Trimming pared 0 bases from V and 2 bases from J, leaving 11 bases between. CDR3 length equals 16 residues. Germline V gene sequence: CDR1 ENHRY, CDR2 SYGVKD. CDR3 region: CAISESRVSTYNEQFF. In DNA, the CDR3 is TGTGCCATCAGTGAGTCGAGGGTCTCGACCTACAATGAGCAGTTCTTC.

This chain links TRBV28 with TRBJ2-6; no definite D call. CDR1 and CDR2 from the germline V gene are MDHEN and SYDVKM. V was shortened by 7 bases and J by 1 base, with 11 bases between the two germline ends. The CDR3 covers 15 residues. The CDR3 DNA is TGTGCCAGCACCTCAACCCTTTCTGGGGCCAACGTCCTGACTTTC. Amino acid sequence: CASTSTLSGANVLTF. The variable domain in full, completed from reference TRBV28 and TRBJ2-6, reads DVKVTQSSRYLVKRTGEKVFLECVQDMDHENMFWYRQDPGLGLRLIYFSYDVKMKEKGDIPEGYSVSREKKERFSLILESASTNQTSMYLCASTSTLSGANVLTFGAGSRLTVL.

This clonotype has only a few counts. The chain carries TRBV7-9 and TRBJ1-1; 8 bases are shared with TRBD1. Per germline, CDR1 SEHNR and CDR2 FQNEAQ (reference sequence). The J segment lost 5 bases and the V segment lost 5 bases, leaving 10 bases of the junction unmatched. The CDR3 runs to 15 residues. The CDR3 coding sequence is TGTGCCAGCAGCCTACTGACAGGGGAAGGAACTGAAGCTTTCTTT. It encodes CASSLLTGEGTEAFF.

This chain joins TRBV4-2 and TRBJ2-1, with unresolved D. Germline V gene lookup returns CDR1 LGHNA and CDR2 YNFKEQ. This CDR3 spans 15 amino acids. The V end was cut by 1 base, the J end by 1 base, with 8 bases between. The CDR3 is CASSQVEVSYNEQFF. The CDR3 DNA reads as TGTGCCAGCAGCCAAGTCGAGGTATCCTACAATGAGCAGTTCTTC.

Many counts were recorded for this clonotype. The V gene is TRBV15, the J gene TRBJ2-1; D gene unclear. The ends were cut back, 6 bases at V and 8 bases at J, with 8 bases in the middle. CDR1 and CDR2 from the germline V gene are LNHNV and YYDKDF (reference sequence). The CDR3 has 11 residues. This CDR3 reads CATSLGDEQFF. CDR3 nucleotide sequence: TGTGCCACCAGTCTTGGGGATGAGCAGTTCTTC.

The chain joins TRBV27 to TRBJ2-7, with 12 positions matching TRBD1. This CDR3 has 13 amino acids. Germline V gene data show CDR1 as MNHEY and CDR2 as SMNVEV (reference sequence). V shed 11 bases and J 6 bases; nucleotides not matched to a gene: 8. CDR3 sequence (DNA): TGTGCCGGGACCGGGACAGGGGGCCTCGAGCAGTACTTC. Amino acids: CAGTGTGGLEQYF.

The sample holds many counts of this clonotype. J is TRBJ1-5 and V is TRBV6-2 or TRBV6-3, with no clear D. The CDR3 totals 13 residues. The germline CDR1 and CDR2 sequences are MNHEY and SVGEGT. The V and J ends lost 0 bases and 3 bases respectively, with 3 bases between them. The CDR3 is CASSYSINQPQHF. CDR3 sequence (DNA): TGTGCCAGCAGTTACTCGATCAATCAGCCCCAGCATTTT.

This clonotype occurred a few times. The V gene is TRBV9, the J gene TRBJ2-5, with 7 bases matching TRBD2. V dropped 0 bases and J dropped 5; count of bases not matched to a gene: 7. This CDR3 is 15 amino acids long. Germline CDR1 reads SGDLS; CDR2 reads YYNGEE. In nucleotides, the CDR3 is TGTGCCAGCAGCGTAGGTGCAAGCGGGAAGGAGACCCAGTACTTC. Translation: CASSVGASGKETQYF.

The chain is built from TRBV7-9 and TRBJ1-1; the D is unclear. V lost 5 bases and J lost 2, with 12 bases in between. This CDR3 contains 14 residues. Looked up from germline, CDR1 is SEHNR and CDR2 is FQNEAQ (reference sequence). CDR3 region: CASSPRGVNTEAFF. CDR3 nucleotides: TGTGCCAGCAGCCCCCGGGGAGTTAACACTGAAGCTTTCTTT. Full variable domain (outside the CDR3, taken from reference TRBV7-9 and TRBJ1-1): DTGVSQNPRHKITKRGQNVTFRCDPISEHNRLYWYRQTLGQGPEFLTYFQNEAQLEKSRLLSDRFSAERPKGSFSTLEIQRTEQGDSAMYLCASSPRGVNTEAFFGQGTRLTVV.

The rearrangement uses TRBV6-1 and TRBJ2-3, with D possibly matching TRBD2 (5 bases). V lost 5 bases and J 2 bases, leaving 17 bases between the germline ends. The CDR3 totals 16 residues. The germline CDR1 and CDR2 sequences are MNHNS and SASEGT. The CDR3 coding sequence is TGTGCCAGCAGTCCCTTCACTAGTCACCACACAGATACGCAGTATTTT. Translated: CASSPFTSHHTDTQYF.

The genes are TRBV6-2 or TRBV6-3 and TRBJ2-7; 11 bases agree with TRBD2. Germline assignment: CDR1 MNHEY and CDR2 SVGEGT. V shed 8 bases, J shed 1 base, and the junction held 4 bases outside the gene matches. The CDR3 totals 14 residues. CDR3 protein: CASLGTSGSYEQYF. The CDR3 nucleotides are TGTGCCAGCCTTGGGACTAGCGGATCCTACGAGCAGTACTTC.

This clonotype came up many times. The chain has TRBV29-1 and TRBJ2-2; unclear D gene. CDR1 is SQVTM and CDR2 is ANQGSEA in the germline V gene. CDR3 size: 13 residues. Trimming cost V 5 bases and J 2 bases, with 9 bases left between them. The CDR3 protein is CSVIRENTGELFF. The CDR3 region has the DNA TGCAGCGTTATAAGGGAAAACACCGGGGAGCTGTTTTTT.

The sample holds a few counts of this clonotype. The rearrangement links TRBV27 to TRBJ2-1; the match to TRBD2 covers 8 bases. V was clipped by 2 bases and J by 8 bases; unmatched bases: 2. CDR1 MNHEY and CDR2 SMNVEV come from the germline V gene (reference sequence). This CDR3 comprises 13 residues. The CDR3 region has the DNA TGTGCCAGCAGTTTAAGGACTAGCTATGAGCAGTTCTTC. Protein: CASSLRTSYEQFF.

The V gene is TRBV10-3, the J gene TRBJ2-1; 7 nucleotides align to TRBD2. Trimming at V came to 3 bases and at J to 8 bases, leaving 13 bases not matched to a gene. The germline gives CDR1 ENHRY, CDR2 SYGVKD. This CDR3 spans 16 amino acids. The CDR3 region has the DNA TGTGCCATCAGTGAAGGCTCCCTAACTAGCGCCTATGAGCAGTTCTTC. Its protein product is CAISEGSLTSAYEQFF.

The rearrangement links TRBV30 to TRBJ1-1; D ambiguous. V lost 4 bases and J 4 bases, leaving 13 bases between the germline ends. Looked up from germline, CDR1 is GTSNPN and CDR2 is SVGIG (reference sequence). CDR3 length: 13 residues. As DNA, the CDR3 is TGTGCCTGGACGTTAACTCATGGCACTGAAGCTTTCTTT. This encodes CAWTLTHGTEAFF.